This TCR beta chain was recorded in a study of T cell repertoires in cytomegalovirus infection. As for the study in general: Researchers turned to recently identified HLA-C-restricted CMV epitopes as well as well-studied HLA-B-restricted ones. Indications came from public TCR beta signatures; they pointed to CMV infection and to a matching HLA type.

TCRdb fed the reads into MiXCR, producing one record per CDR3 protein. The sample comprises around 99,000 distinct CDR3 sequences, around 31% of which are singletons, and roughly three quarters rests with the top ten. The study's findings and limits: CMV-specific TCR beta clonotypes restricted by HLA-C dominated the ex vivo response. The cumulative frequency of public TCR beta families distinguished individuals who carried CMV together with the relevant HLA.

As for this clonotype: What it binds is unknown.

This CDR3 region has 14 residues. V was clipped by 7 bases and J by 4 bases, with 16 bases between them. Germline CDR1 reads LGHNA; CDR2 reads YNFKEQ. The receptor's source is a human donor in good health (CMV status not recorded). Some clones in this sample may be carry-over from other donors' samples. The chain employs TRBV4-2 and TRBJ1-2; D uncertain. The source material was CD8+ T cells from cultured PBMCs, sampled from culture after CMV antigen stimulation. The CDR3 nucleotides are TGTGCCAGCAACCAGGTTGGAACCCCCTATGGCTACACCTTC. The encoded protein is CASNQVGTPYGYTF.